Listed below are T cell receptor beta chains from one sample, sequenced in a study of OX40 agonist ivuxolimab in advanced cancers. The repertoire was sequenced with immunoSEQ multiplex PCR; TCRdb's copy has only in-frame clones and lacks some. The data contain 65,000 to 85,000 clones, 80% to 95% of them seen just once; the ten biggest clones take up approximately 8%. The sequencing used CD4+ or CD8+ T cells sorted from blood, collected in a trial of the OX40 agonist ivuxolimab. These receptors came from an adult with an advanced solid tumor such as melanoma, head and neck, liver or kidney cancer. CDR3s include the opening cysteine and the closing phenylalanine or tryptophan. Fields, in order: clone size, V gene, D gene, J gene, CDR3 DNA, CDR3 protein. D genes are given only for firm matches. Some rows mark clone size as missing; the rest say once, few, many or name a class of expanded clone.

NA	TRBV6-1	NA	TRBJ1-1	TGTGCCAGCAGTGACCAGAGAGAGGCGGACACTGAAGCTTTCTTT	CASSDQREADTEAFF
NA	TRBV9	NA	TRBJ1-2	TGTGCCAGCAGCCTCCCGAGGGATGGCTACACCTTC	CASSLPRDGYTF
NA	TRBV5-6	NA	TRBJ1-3	TGTGCCAGCAGCCAGGCATGGAGCTCTGGAAACACCATATATTTT	CASSQAWSSGNTIYF
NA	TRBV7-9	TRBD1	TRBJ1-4	TGTGCCAGCAGCTTAGAAATAGGGGGCTTGGAGGAAAAACTGTTTTTT	CASSLEIGGLEEKLFF
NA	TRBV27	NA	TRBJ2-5	TGTGCCAGCAGCCTTGCTGGGACCTCATTGACCCAGTACTTC	CASSLAGTSLTQYF
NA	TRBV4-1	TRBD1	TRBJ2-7	TGCGCCAGCAGCCAAGTGCTGGACAGGGGGTACGAGCAGTACTTC	CASSQVLDRGYEQYF
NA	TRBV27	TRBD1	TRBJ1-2	TGTGCCAGCAGTTTATCGTGGGTGGACAGGGTGGGCTATGGCTACACCTTC	CASSLSWVDRVGYGYTF
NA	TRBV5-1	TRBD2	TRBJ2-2	TGCGCCAGCAGGCCACTTGGCAGGGGACTAGCGGACACCGGGGAGCTGTTTTTT	CASRPLGRGLADTGELFF
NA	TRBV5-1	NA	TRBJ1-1	TGCGCCAGCAGCTTCAGCAAGGGCGGCAGCACTGAAGCTTTCTTT	CASSFSKGGSTEAFF
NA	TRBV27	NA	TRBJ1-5	TGTGCCAGCAGTTTATTCAGGACCGGCGGTCAGCCCCAGCATTTT	CASSLFRTGGQPQHF
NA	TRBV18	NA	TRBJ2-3	TGTGCCAGCTCACCATATGGGGGATCTGCAGATACGCAGTATTTT	CASSPYGGSADTQYF
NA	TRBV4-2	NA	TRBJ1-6	TGTGCCAGCAGCCAACCCAGGGAGTATCAGAATTCACCCCTCCACTTT	CASSQPREYQNSPLHF
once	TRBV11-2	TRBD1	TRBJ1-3	TGTGCCAGCAGACTATTCGACAGGGGCCCCGGAAACACCATATATTTT	CASRLFDRGPGNTIYF
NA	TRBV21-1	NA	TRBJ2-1	TGTGCCAGCAGCCGGACCTCCCCGCGGGGGAATGAGCAGTTCTTC	CASSRTSPRGNEQFF
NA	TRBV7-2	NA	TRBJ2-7	TGTGCCAGCAGCTCCCCTGGAGGGGACTTTTCCTACGAGCAGTACTTC	CASSSPGGDFSYEQYF
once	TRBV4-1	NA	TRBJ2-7	TGCGCCAGCAGCCAACAATCCACGACGGGCTACGAGCAGTACTTC	CASSQQSTTGYEQYF
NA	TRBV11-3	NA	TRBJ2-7	TGTGCCAGCAGCTTAGATCCCCGGGGGGGGGACAGGGACCACGAGCAGTACTTC	CASSLDPRGGDRDHEQYF
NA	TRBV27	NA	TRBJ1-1	TGTGCCAGCAGTTTTTGGGGGGGGGTGAACACTGAAGCTTTCTTT	CASSFWGGVNTEAFF
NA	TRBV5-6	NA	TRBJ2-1	TGTGCCAGCAGCTTGGGCCCCCCATCCTACCATGAGCAGTTCTTC	CASSLGPPSYHEQFF
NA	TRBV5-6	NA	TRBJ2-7	TGTGCCAGCAGCCAAAGTCCCTACGAGCAGTACTTC	CASSQSPYEQYF
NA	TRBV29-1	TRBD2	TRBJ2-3	TGCAGCGTTGGAGCGGGAACAGATACGCAGTATTTT	CSVGAGTDTQYF
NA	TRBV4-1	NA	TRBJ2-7	TGCGCCAGCAGCCAAGCGTGGGCAGTCGAGCAGTACTTC	CASSQAWAVEQYF
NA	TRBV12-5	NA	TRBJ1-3	TGTGCTAGTGGTTTGGTACCTGGCGGATCCTCTGGAAACACCATATATTTT	CASGLVPGGSSGNTIYF
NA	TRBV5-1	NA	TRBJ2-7	TGCGCCAGCAGCTGGAACAGGGCGTCCTACGAGCAGTACTTC	CASSWNRASYEQYF
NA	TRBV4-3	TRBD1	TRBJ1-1	TGCGCCAGCAGCCAACAGACAGGGACCACTGAAGCTTTCTTT	CASSQQTGTTEAFF
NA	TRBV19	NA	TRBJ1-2	TGTGCCAGTAGTGCCATGCGGGACGGAGGCTTCTGGGGCTACACCTTC	CASSAMRDGGFWGYTF
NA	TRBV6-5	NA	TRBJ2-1	TGTGCCAGCAGTTACTCGCAGGGGCCAAACAATGAGCAGTTCTTC	CASSYSQGPNNEQFF
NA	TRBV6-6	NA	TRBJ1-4	TGTGCCAGCAAAGCGGGGGGGGGACTGTTTTTT	CASKAGGGLFF
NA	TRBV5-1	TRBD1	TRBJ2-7	TGCGCCAGCAGCTTAGGGTGGGGACAGCTTACCTACGAGCAGTACTTC	CASSLGWGQLTYEQYF
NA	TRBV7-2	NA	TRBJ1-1	TGTGCCAGCAGCTATTTTAGACCCAACCCTGAAGCTTTCTTT	CASSYFRPNPEAFF
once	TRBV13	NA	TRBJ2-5	TGTGCCAGCAGCCCTTGGCGGGGGCCGACACAGACCCAGTACTTC	CASSPWRGPTQTQYF
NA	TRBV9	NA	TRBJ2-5	TGTGCCAGCAGCCCGTGGGGTATGAGGGGAGAGACCCAGTACTTC	CASSPWGMRGETQYF
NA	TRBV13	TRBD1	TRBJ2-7	TGTGCCAGCAGCGGAACCCCAGAGGGGGCGAGAAACGAGCAGTACTTC	CASSGTPEGARNEQYF
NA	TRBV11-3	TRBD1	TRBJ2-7	TGTGCCAGCAGCTCAACGACAGGGGCCTACGAGCAGTACTTC	CASSSTTGAYEQYF
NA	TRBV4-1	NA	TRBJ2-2	TGCGCCAGCAGCCAGGGGGGGGAGCTGTTTTTT	CASSQGGELFF
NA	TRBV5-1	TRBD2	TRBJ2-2	TGCGCCAGCAGCTCTTATACTAGCGGGGCCCTTTACACCGGGGAGCTGTTTTTT	CASSSYTSGALYTGELFF
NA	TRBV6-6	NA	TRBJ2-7	TGTGCCAGCGGTCTGTCCATAACTGAGCAGTACTTC	CASGLSITEQYF
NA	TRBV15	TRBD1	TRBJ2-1	TGTGCCACCAGCACAACGGGACAGGGGGCCGGTGAGCAGTTCTTC	CATSTTGQGAGEQFF
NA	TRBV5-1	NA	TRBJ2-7	TGCGCCAGCAGCGCTAGGTCGGGCTACGAGCAGTACTTC	CASSARSGYEQYF
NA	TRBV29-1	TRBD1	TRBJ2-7	TGCAGCGTTGTAACAGGGGCTGGCGAGCAGTACTTC	CSVVTGAGEQYF
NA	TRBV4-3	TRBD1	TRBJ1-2	TGCGCCAGCAGCCAACCCGGGACAGCCGCTAACTATGGCTACACCTTC	CASSQPGTAANYGYTF
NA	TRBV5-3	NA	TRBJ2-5	TGTGCCAGAAGCCCGGGACCCATTAACTTC	CARSPGPINF
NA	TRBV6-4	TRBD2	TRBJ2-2	TGTGCCAGCAGTGAAGCGGGGGCGAACACCGGGGAGCTGTTTTTT	CASSEAGANTGELFF
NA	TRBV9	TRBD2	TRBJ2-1	TGTGCCAGCAGCGCCCGCGGGGGAGGCTCCTACAATGAGCAGTTCTTC	CASSARGGGSYNEQFF
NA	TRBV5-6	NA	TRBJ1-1	TGTGCCAGCAGCTCGCGGTTATGGGGGCACGAAGCTTTCTTT	CASSSRLWGHEAFF
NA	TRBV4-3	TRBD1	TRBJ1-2	TGCGCCAGCAGCCATCTTCAGGGGGCCAACTATGGCTACACCTTC	CASSHLQGANYGYTF
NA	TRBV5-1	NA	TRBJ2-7	TGCGCCAGCAGCTTGGCCGCGGAGTCCTACGAGCAGTACTTC	CASSLAAESYEQYF
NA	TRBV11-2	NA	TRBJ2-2	TGTGCCAGCAGCCCGACGGGGTGGGAAACCACCGGGGAGCTGTTTTTT	CASSPTGWETTGELFF